Listed below are T cell receptor beta chains from one sample, sequenced in a study of beta chain features in type 1 diabetes. The data were produced by immunoSEQ multiplex PCR, yet TCRdb's version contains in-frame clones alone and is incomplete. This sample has under 250,000 clones, with 11% to 15% found just once. Sequencing input: naive CD4+ T cells from blood. These receptors all come from a woman aged 35 to 49 in good health. Each CDR3 is given with its conserved first and last residue. Fields, in order: clone size, D gene, V gene, CDR3 length, J gene, CDR3 protein, CDR3 DNA. A D gene is named only where the DNA matches it firmly. Expanded clones get a size class; other rows say once, few or many, or leave the size out.

clone_size: -
d_call: TRBD1
v_call: TRBV5-1
cdr3_length: 15
j_call: TRBJ2-5
cdr3_aa: CASRLAGTAQETQYF
cdr3_nt: TGCGCCAGCAGGTTGGCCGGGACAGCCCAAGAGACCCAGTACTTC

clone_size: -
d_call: TRBD1
v_call: TRBV18
cdr3_length: 15
j_call: TRBJ1-1
cdr3_aa: CASSPRDRANTEAFF
cdr3_nt: TGTGCCAGCTCTCCAAGGGACAGGGCGAACACTGAAGCTTTCTTT

clone_size: few
d_call: TRBD1
v_call: TRBV11-2
cdr3_length: 14
j_call: TRBJ1-4
cdr3_aa: CASSLGQGSEKLFF
cdr3_nt: TGTGCCAGCAGCCTAGGACAGGGAAGCGAAAAACTGTTTTTT

clone_size: few
d_call: -
v_call: TRBV4-2
cdr3_length: 16
j_call: TRBJ1-6
cdr3_aa: CASSQVGGSLAPPLHF
cdr3_nt: TGTGCCAGCAGCCAAGTGGGAGGGAGCCTCGCGCCACCCCTCCACTTT

clone_size: few
d_call: -
v_call: TRBV7-9
cdr3_length: 15
j_call: TRBJ1-2
cdr3_aa: CASSLVGGVGYGYTF
cdr3_nt: TGTGCCAGCAGCTTAGTAGGCGGGGTGGGCTATGGCTACACCTTC

clone_size: few
d_call: TRBD2
v_call: TRBV9
cdr3_length: 16
j_call: TRBJ2-3
cdr3_aa: CASSFGLAGVTDTQYF
cdr3_nt: TGTGCCAGCAGCTTCGGACTAGCGGGGGTAACAGATACGCAGTATTTT

clone_size: few
d_call: -
v_call: TRBV14
cdr3_length: 15
j_call: TRBJ1-1
cdr3_aa: CASSHGVTRGTEAFF
cdr3_nt: TGTGCCAGCAGCCATGGAGTTACCCGGGGCACTGAAGCTTTCTTT

clone_size: -
d_call: TRBD2
v_call: TRBV27
cdr3_length: 18
j_call: TRBJ2-3
cdr3_aa: CATRTRSSGGGWVDTQYF
cdr3_nt: TGTGCCACTCGGACACGGTCTAGCGGGGGAGGCTGGGTAGATACGCAGTATTTT

clone_size: few
d_call: -
v_call: TRBV27
cdr3_length: 16
j_call: TRBJ2-7
cdr3_aa: CASSSPRGTTINEQYF
cdr3_nt: TGTGCCAGCAGTTCACCTCGCGGGACGACGATCAACGAGCAGTACTTC

clone_size: few
d_call: TRBD1
v_call: TRBV2
cdr3_length: 13
j_call: TRBJ2-2
cdr3_aa: CASSIQGTGELFF
cdr3_nt: TGTGCCAGCAGTATACAGGGGACCGGGGAGCTGTTTTTT

clone_size: few
d_call: TRBD1
v_call: TRBV5-6
cdr3_length: 17
j_call: TRBJ1-1
cdr3_aa: CASSPPGQGWRNTEAFF
cdr3_nt: TGTGCCAGCAGCCCCCCGGGACAGGGTTGGAGGAACACTGAAGCTTTCTTT

clone_size: few
d_call: TRBD1
v_call: TRBV7-2
cdr3_length: 13
j_call: TRBJ1-2
cdr3_aa: CASSLGTGGGYTF
cdr3_nt: TGTGCCAGCAGCTTAGGGACAGGGGGTGGCTACACCTTC

clone_size: -
d_call: TRBD2
v_call: TRBV13
cdr3_length: 17
j_call: TRBJ2-3
cdr3_aa: CASSTSSGGALGDTQYF
cdr3_nt: TGTGCCAGCAGCACCTCAAGCGGGGGGGCTCTAGGAGATACGCAGTATTTT

clone_size: few
d_call: -
v_call: TRBV18
cdr3_length: 13
j_call: TRBJ1-1
cdr3_aa: CASSPGLNTEAFF
cdr3_nt: TGTGCCAGCTCACCAGGGCTGAACACTGAAGCTTTCTTT

clone_size: -
d_call: -
v_call: TRBV7-9
cdr3_length: 15
j_call: TRBJ2-5
cdr3_aa: CASSLKGLFQETQYF
cdr3_nt: TGTGCCAGCAGCCTAAAGGGACTTTTTCAAGAGACCCAGTACTTC

clone_size: -
d_call: -
v_call: TRBV19
cdr3_length: 14
j_call: TRBJ2-7
cdr3_aa: CASSRQGSSYEQYF
cdr3_nt: TGTGCCAGTAGTCGGCAGGGGAGCTCCTACGAGCAGTACTTC